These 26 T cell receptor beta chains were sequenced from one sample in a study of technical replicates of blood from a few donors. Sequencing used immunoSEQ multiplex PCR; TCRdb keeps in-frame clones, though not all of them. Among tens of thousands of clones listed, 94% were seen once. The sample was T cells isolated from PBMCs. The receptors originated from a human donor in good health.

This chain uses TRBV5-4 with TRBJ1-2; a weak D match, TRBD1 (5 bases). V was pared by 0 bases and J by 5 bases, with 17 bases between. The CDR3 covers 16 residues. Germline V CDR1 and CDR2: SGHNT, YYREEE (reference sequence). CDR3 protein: CASSLGGRAQGYGYTF. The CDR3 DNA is TGTGCCAGCAGCTTGGGGGGCAGGGCGCAAGGATATGGCTACACCTTC. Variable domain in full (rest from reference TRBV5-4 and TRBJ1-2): ETGVTQSPTHLIKTRGQQVTLRCSSQSGHNTVSWYQQALGQGPQFIFQYYREEENGRGNFPPRFSGLQFPNYSSELNVNALELDDSALYLCASSLGGRAQGYGYTFGSGTRLTVV.

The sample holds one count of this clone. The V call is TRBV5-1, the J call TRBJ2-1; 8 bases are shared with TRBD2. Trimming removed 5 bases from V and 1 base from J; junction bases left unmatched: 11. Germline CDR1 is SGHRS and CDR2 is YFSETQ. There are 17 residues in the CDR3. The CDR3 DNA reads TGCGCCAGCAGTCCCAGCGGGGGACCGGATTCCTACAATGAGCAGTTCTTC. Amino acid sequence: CASSPSGGPDSYNEQFF.

The CDR3 coding sequence is TGCAGCGTTGTTATGGTGGGCCGGGAGGGCACCGGGGAGCTGTTTTTT. Translated: CSVVMVGREGTGELFF. This chain uses TRBV29-1 with TRBJ2-2, with 8 bases aligning to TRBD2. Germline CDR1 SQVTM, CDR2 ANQGSEA. V lost 4 bases, J lost 4 bases, and 11 bases stayed unmatched. The CDR3 has 16 residues.

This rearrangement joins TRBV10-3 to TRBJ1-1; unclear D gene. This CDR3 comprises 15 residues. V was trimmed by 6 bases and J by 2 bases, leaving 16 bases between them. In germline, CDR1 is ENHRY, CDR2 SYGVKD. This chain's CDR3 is CAIRGRYGFNTEAFF. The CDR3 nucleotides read TGTGCCATCAGGGGGAGGTACGGGTTTAACACTGAAGCTTTCTTT.

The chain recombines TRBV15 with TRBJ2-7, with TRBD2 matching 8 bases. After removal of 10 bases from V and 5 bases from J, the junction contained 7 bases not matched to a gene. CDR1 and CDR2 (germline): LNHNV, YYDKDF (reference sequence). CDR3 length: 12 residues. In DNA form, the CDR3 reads TGTGCCAGTAGCGGGATGGGCGACGAGCAGTACTTC. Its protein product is CASSGMGDEQYF.

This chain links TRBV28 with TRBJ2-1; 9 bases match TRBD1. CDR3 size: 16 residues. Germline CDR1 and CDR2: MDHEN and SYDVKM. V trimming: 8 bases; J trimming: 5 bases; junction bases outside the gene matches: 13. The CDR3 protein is CASGFPRDRVDNEQFF. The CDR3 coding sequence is TGTGCCAGCGGCTTCCCCCGGGACAGGGTTGACAATGAGCAGTTCTTC.

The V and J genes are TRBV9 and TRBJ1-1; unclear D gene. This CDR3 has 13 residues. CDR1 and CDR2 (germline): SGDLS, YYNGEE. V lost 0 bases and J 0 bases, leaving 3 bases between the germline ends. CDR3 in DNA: TGTGCCAGCAGCGTAGCTCTGAACACTGAAGCTTTCTTT. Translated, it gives CASSVALNTEAFF.

This chain's CDR3 is CASSRGQGPQETQYF. The CDR3 nucleotides read TGTGCCAGCAGTCGGGGACAGGGGCCGCAAGAGACCCAGTACTTC. The chain links TRBV28 to TRBJ2-5, with 10 positions matching TRBD1. Germline V gene data show CDR1 as MDHEN and CDR2 as SYDVKM. The CDR3 contains 15 residues. The J segment lost 2 bases and the V segment lost 5 bases, leaving 5 bases of the junction unmatched.

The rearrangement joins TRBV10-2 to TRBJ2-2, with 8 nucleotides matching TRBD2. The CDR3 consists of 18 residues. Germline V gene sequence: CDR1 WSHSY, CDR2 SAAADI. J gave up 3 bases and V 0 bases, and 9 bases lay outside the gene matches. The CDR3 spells CASSESVRTSGHTGELFF. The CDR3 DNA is TGCGCCAGCAGTGAGTCAGTAAGAACTAGCGGCCACACCGGGGAGCTGTTTTTT.

CDR3 DNA sequence: TGTGCCAGCAGTTACTCGAGGACAGGGCCCAATGAGCAGTTCTTC. Its protein product is CASSYSRTGPNEQFF. This chain connects TRBV6-5 to TRBJ2-1; 8 bases are a match to TRBD1. The ends lost 0 bases at V and 6 bases at J; junction bases unmatched: 4. Germline CDR1 MNHEY, CDR2 SVGAGI. CDR3 length equals 15 residues.

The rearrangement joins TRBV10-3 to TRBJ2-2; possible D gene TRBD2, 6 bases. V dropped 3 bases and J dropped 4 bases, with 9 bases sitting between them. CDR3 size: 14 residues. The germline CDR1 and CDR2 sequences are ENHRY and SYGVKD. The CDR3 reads CAISDFGGTGELFF. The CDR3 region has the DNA TGTGCCATCAGTGATTTCGGGGGCACCGGGGAGCTGTTTTTT.

CDR3 in amino acids: CASRQTGTGLYNEQFF. The CDR3 DNA reads as TGTGCCAGCAGGCAGACCGGGACAGGACTTTACAATGAGCAGTTCTTC. The V gene is TRBV11-3, the J gene TRBJ2-1, with TRBD1 matching 8 bases. CDR1 and CDR2 (germline): SGHNT, YENEEA. CDR3 length equals 16 residues. Trimming at V came to 6 bases and at J to 4 bases, leaving 11 bases not matched to a gene.

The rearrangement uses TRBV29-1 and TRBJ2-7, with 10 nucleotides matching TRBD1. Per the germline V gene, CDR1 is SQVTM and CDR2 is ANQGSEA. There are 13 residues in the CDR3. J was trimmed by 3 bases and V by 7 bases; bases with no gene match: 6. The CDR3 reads CSGTGQGIYEQYF. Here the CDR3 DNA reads TGCAGCGGAACGGGACAGGGGATCTACGAGCAGTACTTC.

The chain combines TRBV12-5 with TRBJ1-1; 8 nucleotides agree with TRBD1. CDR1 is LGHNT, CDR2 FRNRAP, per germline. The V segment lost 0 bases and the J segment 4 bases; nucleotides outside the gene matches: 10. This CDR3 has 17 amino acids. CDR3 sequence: CASGLVQTGDTSTEAFF. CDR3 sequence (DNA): TGTGCTAGTGGTTTGGTACAGACAGGGGATACGAGCACTGAAGCTTTCTTT.

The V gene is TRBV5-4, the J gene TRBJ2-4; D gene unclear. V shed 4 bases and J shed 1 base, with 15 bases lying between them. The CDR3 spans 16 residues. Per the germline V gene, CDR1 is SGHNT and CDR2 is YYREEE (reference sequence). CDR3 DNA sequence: TGTGCCAGCAGCCCTAGACCACGTCTGGCCAAAAACATTCAGTACTTC. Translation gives CASSPRPRLAKNIQYF.

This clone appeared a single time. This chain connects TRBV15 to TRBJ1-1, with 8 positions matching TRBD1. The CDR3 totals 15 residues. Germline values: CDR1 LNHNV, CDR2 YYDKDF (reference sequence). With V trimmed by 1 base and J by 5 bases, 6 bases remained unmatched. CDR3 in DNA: TGTGCCACCAGCAGAGTTCCAGGGGGCTTTACTGAAGCTTTCTTT. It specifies CATSRVPGGFTEAFF. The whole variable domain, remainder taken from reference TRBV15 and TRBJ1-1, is DAMVIQNPRYQVTQFGKPVTLSCSQTLNHNVMYWYQQKSSQAPKLLFHYYDKDFNNEADTPDNFQSRRPNTSFCFLDIRSPGLGDTAMYLCATSRVPGGFTEAFFGQGTRLTVV.

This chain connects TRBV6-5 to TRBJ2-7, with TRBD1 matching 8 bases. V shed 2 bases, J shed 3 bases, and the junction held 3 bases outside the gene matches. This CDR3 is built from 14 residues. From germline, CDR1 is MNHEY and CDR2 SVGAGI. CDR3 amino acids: CASSYARGHYEQYF. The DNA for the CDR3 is TGTGCCAGCAGTTACGCCAGGGGGCACTACGAGCAGTACTTC.

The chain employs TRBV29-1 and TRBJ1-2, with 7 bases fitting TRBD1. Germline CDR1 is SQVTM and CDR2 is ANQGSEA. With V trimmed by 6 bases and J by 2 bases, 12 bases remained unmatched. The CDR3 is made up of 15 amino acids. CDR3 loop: CSVNNRGRSNYGYTF. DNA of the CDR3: TGCAGCGTGAACAACAGGGGAAGGTCCAACTATGGCTACACCTTC.

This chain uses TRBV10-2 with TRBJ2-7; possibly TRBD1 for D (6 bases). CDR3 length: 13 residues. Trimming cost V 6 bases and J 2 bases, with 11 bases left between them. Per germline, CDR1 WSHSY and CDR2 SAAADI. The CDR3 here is CASSRQDTYEQYF. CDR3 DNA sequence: TGCGCCAGCAGCCGACAGGATACCTACGAGCAGTACTTC.

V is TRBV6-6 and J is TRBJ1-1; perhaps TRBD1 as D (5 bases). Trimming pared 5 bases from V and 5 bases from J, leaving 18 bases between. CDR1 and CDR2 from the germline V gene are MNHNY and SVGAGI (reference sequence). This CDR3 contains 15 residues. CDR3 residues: CASSATRDLGTEAFF. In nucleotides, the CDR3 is TGTGCCAGCAGTGCCACCAGGGATCTGGGAACTGAAGCTTTCTTT.

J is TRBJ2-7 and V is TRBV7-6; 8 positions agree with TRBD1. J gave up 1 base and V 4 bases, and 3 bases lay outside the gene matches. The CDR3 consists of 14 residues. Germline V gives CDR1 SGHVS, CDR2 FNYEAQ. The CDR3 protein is CASSSRDRSYEQYF. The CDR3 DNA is TGTGCCAGCAGCTCGCGGGACAGGTCCTACGAGCAGTACTTC.

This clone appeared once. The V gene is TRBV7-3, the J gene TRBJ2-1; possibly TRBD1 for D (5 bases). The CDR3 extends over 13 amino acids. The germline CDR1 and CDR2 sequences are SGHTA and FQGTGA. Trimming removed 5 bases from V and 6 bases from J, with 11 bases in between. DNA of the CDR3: TGTGCCAGCAGCCAAGGGGCGCTCAATGAGCAGTTCTTC. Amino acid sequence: CASSQGALNEQFF.

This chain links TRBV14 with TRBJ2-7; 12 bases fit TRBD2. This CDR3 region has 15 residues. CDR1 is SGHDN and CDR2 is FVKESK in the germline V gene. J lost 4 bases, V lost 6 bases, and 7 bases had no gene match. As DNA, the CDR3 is TGTGCCAGCAGTCTGACTAGCGGGAGTCGTTACGAGCAGTACTTC. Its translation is CASSLTSGSRYEQYF.

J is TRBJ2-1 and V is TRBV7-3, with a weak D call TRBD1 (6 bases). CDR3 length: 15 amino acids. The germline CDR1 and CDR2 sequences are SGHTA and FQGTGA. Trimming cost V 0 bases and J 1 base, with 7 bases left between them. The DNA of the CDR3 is TGTGCCAGCAGCTTAACGCAGGGGTCCTACAATGAGCAGTTCTTC. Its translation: CASSLTQGSYNEQFF.

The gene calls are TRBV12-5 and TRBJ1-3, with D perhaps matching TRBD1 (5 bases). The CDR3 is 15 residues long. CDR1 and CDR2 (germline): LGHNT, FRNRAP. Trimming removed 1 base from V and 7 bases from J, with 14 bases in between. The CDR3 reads CASGLDRRVGNTIYF. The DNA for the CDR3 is TGTGCTAGTGGTTTGGACAGGAGGGTAGGGAACACCATATATTTT.

The CDR3 DNA sequence: TGTGCCAGCAGCCCTAGCCGAGGGAGGGACCACAGGCAACTGTTTTTT. Translated: CASSPSRGRDHRQLFF. The genes are TRBV11-2 and TRBJ1-4; tentatively, D is TRBD1 (5 bases). The CDR3 has 16 amino acids. The ends were cut back, 5 bases at V and 12 bases at J, with 25 bases in the middle. Germline V gene lookup returns CDR1 SGHAT and CDR2 FQNNGV.